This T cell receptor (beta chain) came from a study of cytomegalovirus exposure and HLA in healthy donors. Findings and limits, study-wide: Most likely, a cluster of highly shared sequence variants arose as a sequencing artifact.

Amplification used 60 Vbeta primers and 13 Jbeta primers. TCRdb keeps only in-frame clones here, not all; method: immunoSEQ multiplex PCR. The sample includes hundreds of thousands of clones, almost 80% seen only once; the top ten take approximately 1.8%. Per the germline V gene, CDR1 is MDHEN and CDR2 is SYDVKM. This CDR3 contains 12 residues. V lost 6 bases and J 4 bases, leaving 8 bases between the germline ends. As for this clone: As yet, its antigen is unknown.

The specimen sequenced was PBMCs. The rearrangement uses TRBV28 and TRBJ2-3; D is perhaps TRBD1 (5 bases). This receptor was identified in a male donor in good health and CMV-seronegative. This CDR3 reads CASRTRADTQYF. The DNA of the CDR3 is TGTGCCAGCAGAACCAGGGCAGATACGCAGTATTTT.